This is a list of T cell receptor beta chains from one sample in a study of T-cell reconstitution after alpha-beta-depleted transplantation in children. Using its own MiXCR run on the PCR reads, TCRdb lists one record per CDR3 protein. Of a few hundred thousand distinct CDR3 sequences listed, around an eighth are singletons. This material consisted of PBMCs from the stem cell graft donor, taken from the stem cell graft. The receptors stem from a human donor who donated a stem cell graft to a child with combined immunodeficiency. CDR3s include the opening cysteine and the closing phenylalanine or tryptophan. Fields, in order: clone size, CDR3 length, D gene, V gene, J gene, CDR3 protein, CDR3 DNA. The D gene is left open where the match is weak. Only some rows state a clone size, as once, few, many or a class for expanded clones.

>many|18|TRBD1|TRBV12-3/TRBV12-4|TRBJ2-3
CASSFLLIRGRSTDTQYF
TGTGCCAGCAGTTTTCTCCTTATCAGGGGGCGTAGCACAGATACGCAGTATTTT
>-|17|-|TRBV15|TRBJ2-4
CATSSGQPPMTKNIQYF
TGTGCCACCAGCAGCGGGCAACCCCCAATGACCAAAAACATTCAGTACTTC
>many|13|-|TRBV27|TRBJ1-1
CASSFEGNTEAFF
TGTGCCAGCAGTTTTGAGGGAAACACTGAAGCTTTCTTT
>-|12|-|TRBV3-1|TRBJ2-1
CATSPGARGQFF
TGTGCCACCTCACCCGGGGCCCGGGGGCAGTTCTTC
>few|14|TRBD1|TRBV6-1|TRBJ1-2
CASSTGQGWRGYTF
TGTGCCAGCAGTACGGGACAGGGGTGGAGAGGCTACACCTTC
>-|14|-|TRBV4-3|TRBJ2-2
CASSQDPLAGELFF
TGCGCCAGCAGCCAAGATCCCCTAGCCGGGGAGCTGTTTTTT
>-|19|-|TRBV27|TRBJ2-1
CASTRLEGMVWGFYNEQFF
TGTGCCAGCACCCGGCTCGAGGGGATGGTGTGGGGGTTTTACAATGAGCAGTTCTTC
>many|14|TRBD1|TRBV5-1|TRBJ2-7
CASSTGTATYEQYF
TGCGCCAGCAGCACCGGGACAGCCACCTACGAGCAGTACTTC
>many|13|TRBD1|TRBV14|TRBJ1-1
CASSPTGIAEAFF
TGTGCCAGCAGCCCGACAGGGATCGCTGAAGCTTTCTTT
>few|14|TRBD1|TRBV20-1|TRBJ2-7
CSATTGTVTYEQYF
TGCAGTGCTACTACCGGGACAGTCACCTACGAGCAGTACTTC
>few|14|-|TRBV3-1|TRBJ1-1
CASSSDSTNTEAFF
TGTGCCAGCAGCTCGGACAGTACGAACACTGAAGCTTTCTTT
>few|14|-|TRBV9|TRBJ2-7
CASSADWMSYEQYF
TGTGCCAGCAGCGCGGACTGGATGTCCTACGAGCAGTACTTC
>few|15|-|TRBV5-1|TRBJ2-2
CASSFRDSHTGELFF
TGCGCCAGCAGCTTCCGCGACAGCCATACCGGGGAGCTGTTTTTT
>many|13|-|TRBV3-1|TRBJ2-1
CASSQVGSREQFF
TGTGCCAGCAGCCAAGTCGGTTCGCGGGAGCAGTTCTTC
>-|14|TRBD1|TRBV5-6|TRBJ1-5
CASSLGTGRGPQHF
TGTGCCAGCAGCTTGGGGACAGGGAGGGGGCCCCAGCATTTT
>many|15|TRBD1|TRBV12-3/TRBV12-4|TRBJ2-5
CASSFRAGGAETQYF
TGTGCCAGCAGTTTCAGGGCAGGGGGCGCTGAGACCCAGTACTTC
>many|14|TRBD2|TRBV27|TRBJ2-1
CARSSRGRPGEQFF
TGTGCCAGGTCCTCTCGCGGGAGGCCTGGGGAGCAGTTCTTC
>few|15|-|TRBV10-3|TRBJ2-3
CAITMSSDLTGTQYF
TGTGCCATCACCATGAGCTCTGACCTTACAGGTACGCAGTATTTT
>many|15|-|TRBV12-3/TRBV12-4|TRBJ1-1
CASSLRTGANTEAFF
TGTGCCAGCAGTTTGCGCACGGGGGCGAACACTGAAGCTTTCTTT
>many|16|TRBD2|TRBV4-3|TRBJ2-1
CASSPRTSGSKDEQFF
TGCGCCAGCAGCCCGCGGACTAGCGGGAGTAAGGATGAGCAGTTCTTC
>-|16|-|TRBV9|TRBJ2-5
CASSVGGGTGQETQYF
TGTGCCAGCAGCGTAGGAGGAGGGACGGGCCAAGAGACCCAGTACTTC
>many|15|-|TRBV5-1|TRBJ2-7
CASSPEGQSSYEQYF
TGCGCCAGCAGCCCTGAAGGGCAGTCCTCCTACGAGCAGTACTTC
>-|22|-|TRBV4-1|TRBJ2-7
CASSQGWGDDRVTPFGSYEQYF
TGCGCCAGCAGCCAAGGGTGGGGGGACGACAGGGTAACCCCCTTTGGCTCCTACGAGCAGTACTTC
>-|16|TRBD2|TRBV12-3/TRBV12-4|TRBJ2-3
CASSPWGLAGTDTQYF
TGTGCCAGCAGCCCATGGGGACTAGCGGGCACAGATACGCAGTATTTT
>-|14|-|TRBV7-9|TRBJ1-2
CASSLTGTNYGYTF
TGTGCCAGCAGCCTAACGGGGACTAACTATGGCTACACCTTC
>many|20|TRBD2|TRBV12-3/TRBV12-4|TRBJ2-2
CASRNNPGLAGGVYTGELFF
TGTGCCAGCAGGAACAACCCGGGACTAGCGGGGGGGGTGTACACCGGGGAGCTGTTTTTT
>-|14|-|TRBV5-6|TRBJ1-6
CASSLGQLNSPLHF
TGTGCCAGCAGCTTGGGACAGCTAAATTCACCCCTCCACTTT
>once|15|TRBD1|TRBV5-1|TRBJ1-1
CASSPRTGMNTEAFF
TGCGCCAGCAGCCCGAGGACAGGAATGAACACTGAAGCTTTCTTT
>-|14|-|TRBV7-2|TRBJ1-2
CASSYSGRNYGYTF
TGTGCCAGCAGCTATTCGGGACGGAACTATGGCTACACCTTC
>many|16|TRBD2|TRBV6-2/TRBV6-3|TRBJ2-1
CASSSPSGSSYNEQFF
TGTGCCAGCAGTTCCCCTAGCGGGAGCTCCTACAATGAGCAGTTCTTC
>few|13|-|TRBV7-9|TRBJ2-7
CASSQWIRYEQYF
TGTGCCAGCAGCCAGTGGATTCGATACGAGCAGTACTTC
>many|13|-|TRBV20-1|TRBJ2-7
CSADRVTGGEQYF
TGCAGTGCTGATAGGGTCACGGGTGGCGAGCAGTACTTC
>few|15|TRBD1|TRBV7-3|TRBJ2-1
CASSPGQGFRNEQFF
TGTGCCAGCAGCCCGGGACAGGGTTTCAGGAATGAGCAGTTCTTC
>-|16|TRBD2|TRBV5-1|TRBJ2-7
CASSPAGGRGSYEQYF
TGCGCCAGCAGCCCGGCGGGGGGCAGGGGTTCCTACGAGCAGTACTTC
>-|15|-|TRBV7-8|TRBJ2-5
CASSLSNPGQETQYF
TGTGCCAGCAGCTTGAGTAATCCGGGACAAGAGACCCAGTACTTC
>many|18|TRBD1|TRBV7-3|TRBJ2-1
CASSLLGGTGGPYNEQFF
TGTGCCAGCAGCTTATTAGGCGGGACAGGGGGTCCCTACAATGAGCAGTTCTTC
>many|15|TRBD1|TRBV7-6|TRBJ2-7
CASSLEGTGYYEQYF
TGTGCCAGCAGCTTAGAAGGGACAGGATACTACGAGCAGTACTTC
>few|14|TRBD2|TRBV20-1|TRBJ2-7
CSASPGLAVYEQYF
TGCAGTGCTTCGCCGGGACTAGCGGTGTACGAGCAGTACTTC